Sequencing of this T cell receptor (beta chain) was carried out in a study of metastatic and nonmetastatic thyroid tumors. Across the whole study: The authors compared repertoires across blood and tumor or nodule tissue from malignant and benign thyroid patients.

Thyroid surgery was performed in patients who had received no treatment beforehand. Under the authors' procedure: Researchers built a distant-metastasis classifier for papillary thyroid cancer that drew on CDR3 differences across clinicopathological groups. Using MiXCR, TCRdb reanalyzed the PCR reads. Here the V and J calls rest on TCRdb's processing, not on the authors' analysis. The sample yields several thousand clones, roughly 29% seen once. To note about this clone: What it binds is unknown.

Findings and caveats of the study: As reported, TCR beta diversity in blood and tumor was significantly higher in malignant thyroid tumors than in benign nodules.

Germline lookup yields CDR1 SEHNR and CDR2 FQNEAQ (reference sequence). Trimming pared 1 base from V and 3 bases from J, leaving 3 bases between. This CDR3 is 12 amino acids long. The sequencing sample was made of tumor tissue. The source of this sequence is a female donor with papillary thyroid cancer or a benign thyroid nodule (not recorded which). Some clones in this sample may be carry-over from other donors' samples. The rearrangement joins TRBV7-9 to TRBJ1-2; D unresolved. CDR3 nucleotides: TGTGCCAGCAGCTTAGGAGACTATGGCTACACCTTC. It yields the protein CASSLGDYGYTF.